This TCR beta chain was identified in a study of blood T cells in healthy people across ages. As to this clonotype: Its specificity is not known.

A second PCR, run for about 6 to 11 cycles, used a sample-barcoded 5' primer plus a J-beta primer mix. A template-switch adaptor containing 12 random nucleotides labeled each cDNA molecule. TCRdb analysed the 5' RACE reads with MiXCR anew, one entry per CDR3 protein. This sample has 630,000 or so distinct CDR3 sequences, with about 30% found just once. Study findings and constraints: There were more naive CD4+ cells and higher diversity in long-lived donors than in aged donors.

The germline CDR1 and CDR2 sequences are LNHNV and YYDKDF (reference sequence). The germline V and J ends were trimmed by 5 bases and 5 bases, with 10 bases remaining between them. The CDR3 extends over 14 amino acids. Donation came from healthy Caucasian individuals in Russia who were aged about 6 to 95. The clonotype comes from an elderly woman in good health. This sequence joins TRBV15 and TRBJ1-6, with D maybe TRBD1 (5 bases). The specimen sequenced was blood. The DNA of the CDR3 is TGTGCCACCAGCGGGGGTCGGGATAATTCACCCCTCCACTTT. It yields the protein CATSGGRDNSPLHF.